This is a list of T cell receptor beta chains from one sample in a study of T-cell reconstitution after alpha-beta-depleted transplantation in children. TCRdb reanalysed the PCR reads using MiXCR and keeps one entry per CDR3 protein. The data contain some 300,000 distinct CDR3 sequences, 10% to 13% of them singletons. The sample was PBMCs from the stem cell graft donor, taken from the stem cell graft. Source of these receptors: a human donor who donated a stem cell graft to a child with acute lymphoblastic leukemia. The CDR3 runs from the conserved cysteine through the conserved F or W. Each record gives: clone size, V gene, D gene, J gene, CDR3 protein, CDR3 DNA. The D gene is left open where the match is weak. The size of a clone is reported for some rows only, either as once, few or many, or as a class for expanded clones.

many	TRBV5-1	NA	TRBJ2-2	CASSLRSGELFF	TGCGCCAGCAGCTTGCGGTCCGGGGAGCTGTTTTTT
NA	TRBV7-9	NA	TRBJ2-2	CASSPLIGDTGELFF	TGTGCCAGCAGCCCTCTCATAGGGGACACCGGGGAGCTGTTTTTT
few	TRBV5-1	TRBD2	TRBJ2-7	CASSFQTGGEQYF	TGCGCCAGCAGCTTCCAAACGGGGGGTGAGCAGTACTTC
NA	TRBV3-1	NA	TRBJ1-3	CASSQERVKENTIYF	TGTGCCAGCAGCCAAGAGAGGGTTAAGGAAAACACCATATATTTT
few	TRBV5-1	TRBD1	TRBJ1-5	CASSPYPTGRGQPQHF	TGCGCCAGCAGCCCCTACCCGACAGGGCGGGGGCAGCCCCAGCATTTT
few	TRBV7-9	TRBD2	TRBJ2-5	CASSLDFWEGYQETQYF	TGTGCCAGCAGCTTGGATTTTTGGGAGGGATACCAAGAGACCCAGTACTTC
many	TRBV20-1	TRBD2	TRBJ2-3	CSARTGLADIGPQITQYF	TGCAGTGCCCGTACGGGACTAGCGGATATAGGCCCACAGATAACGCAGTATTTT
NA	TRBV4-1	NA	TRBJ2-7	CASSPPPGDGSYEQYF	TGCGCCAGCAGCCCCCCCCCAGGAGATGGGTCCTACGAGCAGTACTTC
many	TRBV5-6	TRBD2	TRBJ2-1	CASSFSGNFNEQFF	TGTGCCAGCAGCTTTAGCGGGAACTTCAATGAGCAGTTCTTC
NA	TRBV7-6	NA	TRBJ2-5	CASSLLVLETQYF	TGTGCCAGCAGCCTACTAGTTTTGGAGACCCAGTACTTC
NA	TRBV28	NA	TRBJ2-7	CASSPLPPRDEQYF	TGTGCCAGCAGCCCTCTCCCCCCAAGGGACGAGCAGTACTTC
few	TRBV5-1	TRBD1	TRBJ2-1	CASSPTTGPIYNEQFF	TGCGCCAGCAGCCCTACGACAGGGCCTATTTACAATGAGCAGTTCTTC
few	TRBV29-1	NA	TRBJ2-1	CSVDIAGQYNEQFF	TGCAGCGTTGACATAGCGGGACAGTACAATGAGCAGTTCTTC
few	TRBV7-3	NA	TRBJ2-1	CASSLMLSAYNEQFF	TGTGCCAGCAGCTTAATGCTTTCAGCCTACAATGAGCAGTTCTTC
NA	TRBV5-1	TRBD2	TRBJ2-1	CASSWGSGSSYNEQFF	TGCGCCAGCAGCTGGGGGAGCGGGAGCTCCTACAATGAGCAGTTCTTC
NA	TRBV4-2	TRBD2	TRBJ2-7	CASSQDWTSGRSEQYF	TGTGCCAGCAGCCAAGATTGGACTAGCGGGAGAAGCGAGCAGTACTTC
NA	TRBV18	TRBD1	TRBJ2-1	CASSPAGGYTSYNEQFF	TGTGCCAGCTCACCGGCAGGGGGCTATACAAGCTACAATGAGCAGTTCTTC
few	TRBV5-1	NA	TRBJ1-2	CASSLEGVDGYTF	TGCGCCAGCAGCTTGGAAGGGGTTGATGGCTACACCTTC
NA	TRBV11-2	NA	TRBJ2-6	CASRGPTSFSVLTF	TGTGCCAGCAGGGGCCCGACCAGCTTCAGCGTCCTGACTTTC
few	TRBV6-1	NA	TRBJ2-2	CASSLSGRAGELFF	TGTGCCAGCAGCTTAAGCGGGCGAGCCGGGGAGCTGTTTTTT
NA	TRBV5-1	TRBD2	TRBJ2-1	CASSSLISASGKGNNEQFF	TGCGCCAGCAGCTCCCTTATATCGGCTAGCGGGAAGGGAAACAATGAGCAGTTCTTC
NA	TRBV7-8	NA	TRBJ1-2	CASSAKLDVNYGYTF	TGTGCCAGCAGCGCCAAATTGGATGTTAACTATGGCTACACCTTC